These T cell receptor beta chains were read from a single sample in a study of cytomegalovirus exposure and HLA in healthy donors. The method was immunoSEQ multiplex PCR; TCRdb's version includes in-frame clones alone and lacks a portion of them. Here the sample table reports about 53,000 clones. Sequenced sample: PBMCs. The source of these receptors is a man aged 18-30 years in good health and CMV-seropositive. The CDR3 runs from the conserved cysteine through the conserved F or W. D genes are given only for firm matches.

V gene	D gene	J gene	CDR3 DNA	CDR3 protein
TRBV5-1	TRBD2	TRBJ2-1	TGCGCCAGCAGCGTTTCTAGCGGGAGGGTCAACAATGAGCAGTTCTTC	CASSVSSGRVNNEQFF
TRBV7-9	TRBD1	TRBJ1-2	TGTGCCAGCAGCACCTGGGACAGCACTATGAGGGGAGGCTACACCTTC	CASSTWDSTMRGGYTF
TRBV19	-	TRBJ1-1	TGTGCCAGTAGCTCCCAGCGGGACACTGAAGCTTTCTTT	CASSSQRDTEAFF
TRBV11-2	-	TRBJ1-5	TGTGCCAGCAGCCCCGACAGTAATCAGCCCCAGCATTTT	CASSPDSNQPQHF
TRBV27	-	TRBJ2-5	TGTGCCAGCAGTTTAGGGACGGTCCCTCGGGAGCAGTACTTC	CASSLGTVPREQYF
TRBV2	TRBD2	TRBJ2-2	TGTGCCAGCAGTGGACTAGCGGGAGAAGACGGGGAGCTGTTTTTT	CASSGLAGEDGELFF
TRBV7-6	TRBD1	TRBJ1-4	TGTGCCAGCAGCCTTCAAGGGGGCGACGAAAAACTGTTTTTT	CASSLQGGDEKLFF
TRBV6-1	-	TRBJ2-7	TGTGCCAGCCTGGCCAGGGGGCTAGCGGGATACGAGCAGTACTTC	CASLARGLAGYEQYF
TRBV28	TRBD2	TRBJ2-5	TGTGCCAGCAGTCCCCTTTGGGCTAGCGGGAGGGCCCGGACCCAGTACTTC	CASSPLWASGRARTQYF
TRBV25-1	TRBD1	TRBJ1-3	TGTGCCAGCAGTGGGTACAGGGGAGCTGGAAACACCATATATTTT	CASSGYRGAGNTIYF
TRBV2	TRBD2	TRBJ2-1	TGTGCCAGCAGTGAGGTTTTTGGTTCTAGCGGGAGCGGTGAGCAGTTCTTC	CASSEVFGSSGSGEQFF
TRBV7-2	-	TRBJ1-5	TGTGCCAGCAGCTTAGTAGGAGGAGCCTCTAGCAATCAGCCCCAGCATTTT	CASSLVGGASSNQPQHF
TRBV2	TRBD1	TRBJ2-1	TGTGCCAGCAGTCTGCCCCCGGGACAGGGGGACAATGAGCAGTTCTTC	CASSLPPGQGDNEQFF
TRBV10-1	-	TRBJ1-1	TGCGCCAGCAGCCCCGGAGAAGCCCCTGAAGCTTTCTTT	CASSPGEAPEAFF
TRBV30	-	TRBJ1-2	TGTGCTCGAAGAAGGGGGAACTATGGCTACACCTTC	CARRRGNYGYTF
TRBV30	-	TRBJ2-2	TGTGCCTGGAGTGTAAGCCCGTTTTCACGTAGCGGGAACACCGGGGAGCTGTTTTTT	CAWSVSPFSRSGNTGELFF
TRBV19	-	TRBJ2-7	TGTGCCAGTAGTATAGCGGGAGACTACGAGCAGTACTTC	CASSIAGDYEQYF
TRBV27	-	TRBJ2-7	TGTGCCAGCAGCTTTACGGACAGCTACGAGCAGTACTTC	CASSFTDSYEQYF
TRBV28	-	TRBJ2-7	TGTGCCAGCAGTTCCCCCGCTGCAGGGGCCCACGAGCAGTACTTC	CASSSPAAGAHEQYF
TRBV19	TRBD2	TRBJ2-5	TGTGCCAGTAGTGTACTAGCGGGCCTCAAAACCCAAGAGACCCAGTACTTC	CASSVLAGLKTQETQYF
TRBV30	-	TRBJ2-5	TGTGCCTGGGACCTCGAGGCTGGAGAGACCCAGTACTTC	CAWDLEAGETQYF
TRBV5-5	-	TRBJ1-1	TGTGCCAGCAGCTTGGGTCTTCAGGGCGGAACTGAAGCTTTCTTT	CASSLGLQGGTEAFF
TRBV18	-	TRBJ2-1	TGTGCCAGCTCACCGTTCCTAGTCGATGAGCAGTTCTTC	CASSPFLVDEQFF
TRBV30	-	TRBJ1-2	TGTGCCTGGAGTTGGGGAGCAGGCTATGGCTACACCTTC	CAWSWGAGYGYTF
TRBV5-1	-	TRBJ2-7	TGCGCCAGGGACACCTACTACGAGCAGTACTTC	CARDTYYEQYF